This T cell receptor beta chain derives from a study of T-cell memory formation after mild COVID-19. On the study more broadly: The study found TCR clusters largely donor specific.

This clonotype has only a few counts. As yet, its antigen is unknown. TCRdb passed the 5' RACE reads through MiXCR, listing each CDR3 protein once. The repertoire holds around 90,000 distinct CDR3 sequences, over 13% seen once, with roughly two fifths in the top ten. Whole-study findings and limits: Detection of some responders pre-infection suggested pre-existing cross-reactive memory T cells participated.

V was cut by 8 bases and J by 0 bases, with 14 bases left in between. The CDR3 spans 16 residues. Germline CDR1 reads SGHTA; CDR2 reads FQGNSA. The sample taken for sequencing was PBMCs or a T cell subset sorted from them (not recorded which). The receptor's source is a young man who had mild COVID-19 (a few samples of this study predate the infection). Cell type and time point are not known. The rearrangement uses TRBV7-2 and TRBJ1-6; weak D call: TRBD1 (6 bases). The DNA of the CDR3 is TGTGCCAGCTCCCAGGGGAAGATCTCCTATAATTCACCCCTCCACTTT. Protein product: CASSQGKISYNSPLHF. The entire variable domain, with the rest obtained from reference TRBV7-2 and TRBJ1-6, is as follows: GAGVSQSPSNKVTEKGKDVELRCDPISGHTALYWYRQSLGQGLEFLIYFQGNSAPDKSGLPSDRFSAERTGGSVSTLTIQRTQQEDSAVYLCASSQGKISYNSPLHFGNGTRLTVT.